This TCR beta chain emerged from a study of cytomegalovirus exposure and HLA in healthy donors. Study observations and caveats: Reports showed the classifier diagnosing cytomegalovirus status with high specificity and sensitivity. Many donors carried some public TCRs, although rarity characterized most TCR sequences. Investigators reported under 200 TCR beta chains as tied to cytomegalovirus.

With respect to this clone: Antigen specificity is unknown.

Produced via immunoSEQ multiplex PCR; TCRdb's table is partial and in-frame only. The sample shows about 180,000 clones, 85% of them seen only once. Germline-derived CDR1 and CDR2 are GTSNPN and SVGIG (reference sequence). The CDR3 contains 13 residues. V gave up 2 bases and J gave up 4 bases, with 10 bases separating them. This chain links TRBV30 with TRBJ2-3; D possibly corresponds to TRBD2 (5 bases). The receptor was isolated from a man younger than 30 in good health and CMV-seropositive. Sequencing was performed on PBMCs. In DNA form, the CDR3 reads TGTGCCTGGAGTCCGGGGTGGGCAGATACGCAGTATTTT. Amino acid sequence: CAWSPGWADTQYF.